One sample yielded the 30 T cell receptor beta chains listed below, sequenced in a study of T-cell reconstitution after alpha-beta-depleted transplantation in children. A library of TCRbeta sequences, prepared with unique molecular identifiers, was generated. In TCRdb, the PCR reads were re-called with MiXCR into one record per CDR3 protein. The sample lists some 120,000 distinct CDR3 sequences, roughly 24% occurring once. The sequencing here drew on PBMCs, mostly from graft donor cells, taken 180 days after TCRalphabeta/CD19-depleted stem cell transplant. All receptors derive from a male patient between 2 and 15 years old who had a stem cell transplant for chronic granulomatous disease, so the T cells may come from the graft donor.

CDR3 sequence reads: CASTSSRVGGQGNTEAFF. The CDR3 coding sequence is TGCGCCAGCACCTCATCCCGCGTCGGGGGACAGGGGAACACTGAAGCTTTCTTT. The chain links TRBV4-1 to TRBJ1-1, with 9 bases fitting TRBD1. The CDR3 covers 18 residues. V lost 7 bases, J lost 1 base, and 16 bases stayed unmatched. CDR1 is MGHRA, CDR2 YSYEKL, per germline.

The chain links TRBV21-1 to TRBJ2-1; the D call of TRBD2 is as the table states it, not checked on the DNA. TRBV21-1 is a recognized pseudogene. CDR3 length: 14 amino acids. The CDR3 is CASIAGTSGREQFF. DNA of the CDR3: TGTGCCAGCATAGCCGGGACTAGCGGGCGCGAGCAGTTCTTC.

The chain recombines TRBV29-1 with TRBJ2-3; D is unclear. Germline CDR1 is SQVTM and CDR2 is ANQGSEA. V lost 2 bases, J lost 5 bases, and 8 bases lay in between. The CDR3 has 12 residues. Here the CDR3 reads CSVEPVKDTQYF. CDR3 coding DNA: TGCAGCGTTGAACCCGTTAAAGATACGCAGTATTTT.

This clonotype showed up many times. The J gene is TRBJ1-4, the V gene TRBV20-1, with TRBD1 matching over 8 bases. The CDR3 loop spans 13 amino acids. V lost 3 bases and J lost 8; bases outside the gene matches: 5. Germline lookup yields CDR1 DFQATT and CDR2 SNEGSKA (reference sequence). CDR3 coding DNA: TGCAGTGCTAGCCCGGACAGGGCCGAAAAACTGTTTTTT. Residues: CSASPDRAEKLFF.

This rearrangement joins TRBV29-1 to TRBJ2-7; the D is unclear. Germline V CDR1 and CDR2: SQVTM, ANQGSEA. With 7 bases removed from V and 0 bases from J, the gap between germline ends came to 10 bases. The CDR3 consists of 12 residues. The CDR3 DNA reads as TGCAGCGGCGCAACGAGCTCCTACGAGCAGTACTTC. Translated: CSGATSSYEQYF.

This clonotype has a count of ten or more. The chain combines TRBV5-1 with TRBJ2-7, with a weak D call TRBD2 (5 bases). From germline, CDR1 is SGHRS and CDR2 YFSETQ. V shed 5 bases and J shed 4 bases, with 28 bases lying between them. CDR3 size: 18 residues. The CDR3 sequence: CASRPSGGGPFVFYEQYF. CDR3 nucleotides: TGCGCCAGCAGACCCAGTGGAGGCGGTCCCTTCGTCTTTTACGAGCAGTACTTC.

V usage is TRBV25-1 and J usage is TRBJ2-7; tentative D call: TRBD1 (6 bases). Trimming cost V 0 bases and J 9 bases, with 12 bases left between them. Germline CDR1 MGHDK, CDR2 SYGVNS. The CDR3 loop spans 13 amino acids. The CDR3: CASSEYVEQGQYF. For the CDR3, the DNA is TGTGCCAGCAGTGAATATGTGGAACAGGGGCAGTACTTC.

This clonotype was detected only a few times. Relative to the germline gene, one junction end is altered; a read error may explain this. The CDR3 is CASSSGGQYNEQFF. DNA of the CDR3: TGTGCCAGCAGCTCCGGGGGACAATACAATGAGCAGTTCTTT. V and J are TRBV7-3 and TRBJ2-1; TRBD1 or TRBD2 may be the D gene (6 bases each). This CDR3 is 14 amino acids long. Germline V gene data show CDR1 as SGHTA and CDR2 as FQGTGA. Based on the CDR3 plus reference TRBV7-3 and TRBJ2-1, the full variable domain is GAGVSQTPSNKVTEKGKYVELRCDPISGHTALYWYRQSLGQGPEFLIYFQGTGAADDSGLPNDRFFAVRPEGSVSTLKIQRTERGDSAVYLCASSSGGQYNEQFFGPGTRLTVL.

This clonotype was counted at least ten times. This chain uses TRBV20-1 with TRBJ2-7; 7 bases agree with TRBD1. The CDR3 totals 14 residues. V shed 2 bases and J 4 bases; nucleotides not matched to a gene: 8. Germline CDR1 DFQATT, CDR2 SNEGSKA (reference sequence). The CDR3 DNA follows: TGCAGTGCTAGACTCCCTGGACAGGATTACGAGCAGTACTTC. Residues: CSARLPGQDYEQYF.

Ten or more counts support this clonotype. This chain connects TRBV20-1 to TRBJ2-7; the D call may be TRBD1 or TRBD2 (5 bases each). Per the germline V gene, CDR1 is DFQATT and CDR2 is SNEGSKA (reference sequence). The germline V and J ends were trimmed by 1 base and 2 bases, with 9 bases remaining between them. The CDR3 has 13 residues. The CDR3 DNA is TGCAGTGCTAGAGGGGACGCAGCCTACGAGCAGTACTTC. Protein product: CSARGDAAYEQYF.

The rearrangement links TRBV28 to TRBJ2-1; TRBD2 aligns across 14 bases. The CDR3 sequence is 16 residues long. Germline CDR1 MDHEN, CDR2 SYDVKM. J lost 7 bases, V lost 3 bases, and 5 bases had no gene match. The CDR3 nucleotides read TGTGCCAGCAGTTTCCGGACTAGCGGGAGGCTTAATGAGCAGTTCTTC. Protein: CASSFRTSGRLNEQFF. The whole variable domain, remainder taken from reference TRBV28 and TRBJ2-1, is DVKVTQSSRYLVKRTGEKVFLECVQDMDHENMFWYRQDPGLGLRLIYFSYDVKMKEKGDIPEGYSVSREKKERFSLILESASTNQTSMYLCASSFRTSGRLNEQFFGPGTRLTVL.

This clonotype was detected ten times or more. The rearrangement uses TRBV6-2 or TRBV6-3 and TRBJ1-5, with 8 nucleotides matching TRBD1. Germline CDR1 reads MNHEY; CDR2 reads SVGEGT. V dropped 6 bases and J dropped 0; count of bases not matched to a gene: 10. This CDR3 contains 17 residues. CDR3 amino acids: CASSSGTGRFSNQPQHF. In DNA, the CDR3 is TGTGCCAGCAGCTCCGGGACAGGACGATTTAGCAATCAGCCCCAGCATTTT.

The sample holds many counts of this clonotype. The chain is built from TRBV27 and TRBJ2-7, with 8 bases fitting TRBD1. This CDR3 is built from 13 residues. V dropped 4 bases and J dropped 3; count of bases not matched to a gene: 2. CDR1 and CDR2 from the germline V gene are MNHEY and SMNVEV (reference sequence). The DNA of the CDR3 is TGTGCCAGCAGTTCCGGGACAGGCTACGAGCAGTACTTC. This gives the protein CASSSGTGYEQYF.

This clonotype was counted ten times or more. This chain connects TRBV20-1 to TRBJ2-5; tentative D call: TRBD1 (5 bases). CDR1 is DFQATT, CDR2 SNEGSKA, per germline (reference sequence). Trimming pared 0 bases from V and 2 bases from J, leaving 16 bases between. The CDR3 runs to 16 residues. The CDR3 DNA follows: TGCAGTGCTAGAGATCTCGTGAGACAGTCACAAGAGACCCAGTACTTC. Amino acid sequence: CSARDLVRQSQETQYF.

V is TRBV7-8 and J is TRBJ2-3; D not certain. Germline CDR1 reads SGHVS; CDR2 reads FQNEAQ. CDR3 size: 15 residues. Trimming stripped 6 bases from V and 3 bases from J, with 16 bases between. CDR3 DNA sequence: TGTGCCAGCAGGTCGGAGAGTTGGAGAACAGATACGCAGTATTTT. Residues: CASRSESWRTDTQYF.

This chain uses TRBV12-3 or TRBV12-4 with TRBJ1-6; 8 nucleotides align to TRBD1. V was clipped by 5 bases and J by 10 bases; unmatched bases: 10. The CDR3 is made up of 15 amino acids. The chain's CDR3 is CASSLQGDPASPLHF. CDR3 nucleotide sequence: TGTGCCAGCAGTCTACAGGGGGACCCGGCATCACCCCTCCACTTT.

This clonotype was detected only a few times. V is TRBV12-3 or TRBV12-4 and J is TRBJ2-7; D is perhaps TRBD1 (6 bases). This CDR3 contains 14 residues. V lost 3 bases and J 2 bases, leaving 11 bases between the germline ends. CDR3 nucleotides: TGTGCCAGCAGTTTCGGGACACCTCCCTACGAGCAGTACTTC. It translates to CASSFGTPPYEQYF.

This clonotype occurred many times. The J gene is TRBJ2-3, the V gene TRBV6-5; TRBD1 agrees at 8 bases. Germline V gene data show CDR1 as MNHEY and CDR2 as SVGAGI. This CDR3 is 16 amino acids long. With V trimmed by 4 bases and J by 0 bases, 6 bases remained unmatched. This CDR3 is CASSSPRTGSTDTQYF. DNA for the CDR3: TGTGCCAGCAGTTCCCCTCGGACAGGGAGCACAGATACGCAGTATTTT.

This clonotype was picked up many times. V usage is TRBV20-1 and J usage is TRBJ1-1; TRBD1 might be the D (5 bases). This CDR3 is built from 13 residues. Germline values: CDR1 DFQATT, CDR2 SNEGSKA (reference sequence). Trimming removed 3 bases from V and 3 bases from J, with 11 bases in between. This CDR3 is CSASPDRDTEAFF. The CDR3 DNA reads as TGCAGTGCTAGCCCCGACAGAGACACTGAAGCTTTCTTT.

The chain combines TRBV19 with TRBJ2-1, with D perhaps matching TRBD2 (6 bases). With 4 bases removed from V and 5 bases from J, the gap between germline ends came to 21 bases. CDR3 length: 17 residues. Germline values: CDR1 LNHDA, CDR2 SQIVND (reference sequence). The DNA for the CDR3 is TGTGCCAGTAGTAGGGGACTCTGGAGTAGCGGAGACAATGAGCAGTTCTTC. Protein sequence: CASSRGLWSSGDNEQFF.

This clonotype showed up just a few times. The J gene is TRBJ2-3, the V gene TRBV12-3 or TRBV12-4; D possibly corresponds to TRBD1 (5 bases). The CDR3 has 13 residues. V dropped 6 bases and J dropped 6 bases, with 13 bases sitting between them. This chain's CDR3 is CASRSFSGDTQYF. CDR3 coding DNA: TGTGCCAGCAGGTCCTTTTCAGGGGATACGCAGTATTTT.

The chain is built from TRBV20-1 and TRBJ1-1; 8 bases map to TRBD1. From germline, CDR1 is DFQATT and CDR2 SNEGSKA (reference sequence). Losses at the gene ends were 6 bases for V and 4 bases for J; bases not matched to a gene: 7. The CDR3 has 13 residues. CDR3 protein: CSADRGRATEAFF. The CDR3 nucleotides are TGCAGTGCAGACAGGGGCCGGGCCACTGAAGCTTTCTTT.

This clonotype was counted between two and nine times. The gene calls are TRBV9 and TRBJ2-1, with 9 bases aligning to TRBD2. The CDR3 contains 15 residues. Per the germline V gene, CDR1 is SGDLS and CDR2 is YYNGEE. V dropped 0 bases and J dropped 9; count of bases not matched to a gene: 7. The CDR3 loop reads CASSVESSGKTEQFF. In nucleotides, the CDR3 is TGTGCCAGCAGCGTAGAGTCTAGCGGGAAGACTGAGCAGTTCTTC.

This clonotype was counted once. This chain uses TRBV6-2 or TRBV6-3 with TRBJ1-2, with D unresolved. The germline CDR1 and CDR2 sequences are MNHEY and SVGEGT. V shed 4 bases and J shed 4 bases, with 10 bases lying between them. This CDR3 comprises 13 residues. CDR3 in amino acids: CASSWNGPYGYTF. The DNA for the CDR3 is TGTGCCAGCAGTTGGAACGGCCCCTATGGCTACACCTTC.

This clonotype was seen a handful of times. The V gene is TRBV20-1, the J gene TRBJ1-5; the D is unclear. The length of the CDR3 is 14 residues. Looked up from germline, CDR1 is DFQATT and CDR2 is SNEGSKA (reference sequence). Trimming stripped 0 bases from V and 0 bases from J, with 6 bases between. CDR3 in amino acids: CSARDKNSNQPQHF. The CDR3 DNA follows: TGCAGTGCTAGAGACAAAAATAGCAATCAGCCCCAGCATTTT.

This clonotype was recorded a few times. The chain links TRBV7-8 to TRBJ2-7; possibly TRBD1 or TRBD2 for D (5 bases each). The CDR3 totals 15 residues. Between the trimmed V and J ends, which lost 2 bases and 5 bases, there was a span of 16 bases. The germline gives CDR1 SGHVS, CDR2 FQNEAQ. CDR3 coding DNA: TGTGCCAGCAGCTTAACCGGGACGAGGGTAAACGAGCAGTACTTC. Translated: CASSLTGTRVNEQYF.

V gene TRBV5-5 combines with J gene TRBJ1-1; possibly TRBD1 for D (5 bases). The V gene's germline CDR1 is SGHKS and CDR2 YYEKEE (reference sequence). The CDR3 has 15 amino acids. Trimming removed 1 base at V and 0 bases at J, with 10 bases between. The CDR3 sequence: CASSLRGAMNTEAFF. The CDR3 DNA reads as TGTGCCAGCAGCTTGAGGGGAGCCATGAACACTGAAGCTTTCTTT.

This clonotype was seen at least ten times. The rearrangement uses TRBV3-1 and TRBJ2-1; 8 nucleotides agree with TRBD2. V shed 3 bases, J shed 1 base, and the junction held 5 bases outside the gene matches. Germline V gives CDR1 LGHDT, CDR2 YNNKEL (reference sequence). The CDR3 has 16 amino acids. CDR3 sequence reads: CASSQAGGSSYNEQFF. DNA for the CDR3: TGTGCCAGCAGCCAGGCGGGGGGATCTTCCTACAATGAGCAGTTCTTC.

V is TRBV6-5 and J is TRBJ2-1; 7 nucleotides match TRBD2. CDR3 length: 17 amino acids. With V trimmed by 0 bases and J by 3 bases, 8 bases remained unmatched. Germline V lookup: CDR1 MNHEY, CDR2 SVGAGI. This chain's CDR3 is CASSYSRGRGSYNEQFF. The CDR3 DNA reads TGTGCCAGCAGTTACTCGAGGGGTCGCGGGAGCTACAATGAGCAGTTCTTC.

In this sample, this clonotype turned up a few times. The V call is TRBV2, the J call TRBJ2-1; 8 bases agree with TRBD2. V gave up 3 bases and J gave up 8 bases; unmatched junction bases: 9. The germline V gene encodes CDR1 SNHLY and CDR2 FYNNEI. The CDR3 is 15 residues long. CDR3 sequence (DNA): TGTGCCAGCAGTGATCTGGGCGGGAGGAGTCATGAGCAGTTCTTC. It yields the protein CASSDLGGRSHEQFF.